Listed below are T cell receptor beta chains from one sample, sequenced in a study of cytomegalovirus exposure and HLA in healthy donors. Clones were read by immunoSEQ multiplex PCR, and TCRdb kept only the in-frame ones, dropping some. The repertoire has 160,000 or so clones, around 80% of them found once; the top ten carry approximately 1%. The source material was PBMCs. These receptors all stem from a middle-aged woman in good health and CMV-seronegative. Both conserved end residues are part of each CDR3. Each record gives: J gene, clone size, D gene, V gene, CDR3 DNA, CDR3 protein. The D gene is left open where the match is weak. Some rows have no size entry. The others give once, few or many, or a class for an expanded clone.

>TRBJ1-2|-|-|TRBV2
TGTGCCAGCAAAGAACGGGGTTTCGGCTATGGCTACACCTTC
CASKERGFGYGYTF
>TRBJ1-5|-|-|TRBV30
TGTGCCTGGGCCGAGACAGGTAATCAGCCCCAGCATTTT
CAWAETGNQPQHF
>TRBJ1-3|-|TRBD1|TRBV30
TGTGCCTGGACAAGGACAGGTGGAAACACCATATATTTT
CAWTRTGGNTIYF
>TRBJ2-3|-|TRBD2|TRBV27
TGTGCCAGCAGTCCCTCCTTACTAGCGGGAGTCCCCGATACGCAGTATTTT
CASSPSLLAGVPDTQYF
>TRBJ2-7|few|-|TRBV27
TGTGCCAGCAGTTTTAGGACAGACTCCTACGAGCAGTACTTC
CASSFRTDSYEQYF
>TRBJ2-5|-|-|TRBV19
TGTGCCAGTAGTATAGAGGCCTTAGTCCCGGGGTCGGCCCAAGAGACCCAGTACTTC
CASSIEALVPGSAQETQYF
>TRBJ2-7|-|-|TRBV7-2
TGTGCCAGCAGCTTGTCTAGCAGGATATCCGAGCAGTACTTC
CASSLSSRISEQYF
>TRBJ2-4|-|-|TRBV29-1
TGCAGCGTTGAGGAGACTGTAGGCAAAAACATTCAGTACTTC
CSVEETVGKNIQYF
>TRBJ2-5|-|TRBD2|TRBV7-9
TGTGCCAGCAGCCTGGGGACTAGCGGGAGGAGGGGTCAAGAGACCCAGTACTTC
CASSLGTSGRRGQETQYF
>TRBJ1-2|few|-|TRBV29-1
TGCAGCGTTGCGGCGGATATAGCCTATGGCTACACCTTC
CSVAADIAYGYTF
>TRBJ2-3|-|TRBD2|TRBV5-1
TGCGCCAGCAGCTTATTAGCGGGAGGGGAGGATACGCAGTATTTT
CASSLLAGGEDTQYF
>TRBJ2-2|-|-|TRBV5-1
TGCGCCAGCAGCTTGGGAGGGTACGACGGGGAGCTGTTTTTT
CASSLGGYDGELFF
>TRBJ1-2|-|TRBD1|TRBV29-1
TGCAGCGTTAAGACAGGGGTCTATGGCTACACCTTC
CSVKTGVYGYTF
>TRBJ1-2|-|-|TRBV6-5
TGTGCCACCCGGGGGGGTAGAGACTATGGCTACACCTTC
CATRGGRDYGYTF
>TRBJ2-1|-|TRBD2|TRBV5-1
TGCGCCAGCAGGCTAGCGGGAGGGAGCAATGAGCAGTTCTTC
CASRLAGGSNEQFF
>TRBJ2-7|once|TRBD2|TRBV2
TGTGCCAGCGCTCCCGGACTAGCGGTATACGAGCAGTACTTC
CASAPGLAVYEQYF
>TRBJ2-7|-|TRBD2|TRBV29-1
TGCAGCGTTGAAAGTATGGCGGGAGGGCCCAACGAGCAGTACTTC
CSVESMAGGPNEQYF
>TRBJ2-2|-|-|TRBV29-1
TGCAGCGTTGACAGGGGTACCGGGGAGCTGTTTTTT
CSVDRGTGELFF
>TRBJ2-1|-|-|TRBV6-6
TGTGCCAGCAGTTACGCTGACGTGGGCATCAATGAGCAGTTCTTC
CASSYADVGINEQFF
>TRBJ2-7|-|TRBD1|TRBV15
TGTGCCACCAGCAGGGGGACAGGCTACCTTCCCTACGAGCAGTACTTC
CATSRGTGYLPYEQYF
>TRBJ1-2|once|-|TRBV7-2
TGTGCCAGCAGCTCCGGGGGGCAGAGAATAGGTGGCTACACCTTC
CASSSGGQRIGGYTF
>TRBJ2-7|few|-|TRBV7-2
TGTGCCAGCAGCCGGGACAATATTAACTACGAGCAGTACTTC
CASSRDNINYEQYF
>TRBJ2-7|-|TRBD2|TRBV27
TGTGCCAGCAGTTTATTTCGGGGGGGCTACGGCGAGCAGTACTTC
CASSLFRGGYGEQYF
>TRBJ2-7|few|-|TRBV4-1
TGCGCCAGCAGCCAAGATTCTCACAGCTCCTACGAGCAGTACTTC
CASSQDSHSSYEQYF